This T cell receptor (beta chain) is drawn from a study of human T cells and chemical hapten exposure. At the level of the study: Epicutaneous patch tests delivered 0.01% DPC to the upper back, with evaluation at 6 days. Yields of TCR per sample differed, chiefly owing to small differences in pooled library volume.

Study-wide results and limits: Relative to control repertoires, expanded TCRs gave rise to significantly more large CDR3 similarity clusters.

CDR3 length equals 13 residues. Trimming removed 8 bases from V and 5 bases from J, with 14 bases in between. Time point: patch test 3, about 24 weeks after DPC sensitization. Treatment denoted: therapeutic diphenylcyclopropenone sensitization with weekly scalp DPC. The library gave individual cDNA molecules unique molecular identifiers. TCRdb fed the RACE reads into MiXCR, producing one record per CDR3 protein. The profile shows over 100,000 distinct CDR3 sequences, around 11% of them singletons. This clonotype was detected a few times. The target antigen is unknown. This TCR was sampled from a woman aged 45-60 years with alopecia areata. Some clones in this sample may be carry-over from other donors' samples. The rearrangement links TRBV12-3 or TRBV12-4 to TRBJ2-3, with D maybe TRBD2 (6 bases). The source material was whole blood, sampled in connection with sensitization to the hapten diphenylcyclopropenone (DPC). The CDR3 DNA reads TGTGCCAGCTGCGGGCCGGGGGTAGATACGCAGTATTTT. It is translated as CASCGPGVDTQYF.